This is a list of T cell receptor beta chains from one sample in a study of blood T cell repertoires in COVID-19. Clones were read by immunoSEQ multiplex PCR, and TCRdb kept only the in-frame ones, dropping some. This sample has fewer than 400,000 clones, with around 84% found just once. Sequenced sample: PBMCs or T cells enriched from blood (not recorded which). These receptors were obtained from a woman aged 25 to 39 who had been exposed to COVID-19. CDR3s include the opening cysteine and the closing phenylalanine or tryptophan. The D gene is left open where the match is weak. Size is stated for part of the rows, as once, few or many counts, or as a class when the clone is expanded.

NA | TRBD1 | TRBJ2-5 | TRBV12-3/TRBV12-4 | TGTGCCAGTAACAGGGGGCGCTCAGAGACCCAGTACTTC | CASNRGRSETQYF
few | NA | TRBJ1-5 | TRBV28 | TGTGCCAGCAGTTTGTTTCAACAGGAGCCGACTAGCAATCAGCCCCAGCATTTT | CASSLFQQEPTSNQPQHF
NA | NA | TRBJ1-1 | TRBV11-3 | TGTGCCAGCAGCTTTCGCGGGGAACGGTTGAACACTGAAGCTTTCTTT | CASSFRGERLNTEAFF
NA | NA | TRBJ2-1 | TRBV29-1 | TGCAGCGTTGTTCTTAGGGGCAGGAATGAGCAGTTCTTC | CSVVLRGRNEQFF
once | TRBD2 | TRBJ2-3 | TRBV3-1/TRBV3-2 | TGTGCCAGCAGCCAAGGTTATCGGACTAGCGCAGTAGATACGCAGTATTTT | CASSQGYRTSAVDTQYF
NA | TRBD1 | TRBJ1-1 | TRBV27 | TGTGCCAGCAGACTGGACAGGGGGCCGAACACTGAAGCTTTCTTT | CASRLDRGPNTEAFF
once | NA | TRBJ1-5 | TRBV19 | TGTGCCAGTAGTATAGCTTGGAGTCCCAATCAGCCCCAGCATTTT | CASSIAWSPNQPQHF
NA | NA | TRBJ1-2 | TRBV28 | TGTGCCAGCAGTCCCCAGGGGCGTCCCTATGGCTACACCTTC | CASSPQGRPYGYTF
few | NA | TRBJ1-5 | TRBV4-1 | TGCGCCAGCAGCCAAGGATTAATGGGGGGAGGCAATCAGCCCCAGCATTTT | CASSQGLMGGGNQPQHF
few | NA | TRBJ2-7 | TRBV6-5 | TGTGCCAGCAGTTACTCTTTATACGAGCAGTACTTC | CASSYSLYEQYF
NA | NA | TRBJ2-3 | TRBV7-9 | TGTGCCAGCAGCTTAGCTGCGGTTTTAGATACGCAGTATTTT | CASSLAAVLDTQYF
NA | TRBD2 | TRBJ2-5 | TRBV29-1 | TGCAGCGTTGATAGGGTGGGGGGGACAGAGACCCAGTACTTC | CSVDRVGGTETQYF
few | TRBD1 | TRBJ1-1 | TRBV7-8 | TGTGCCAGCAGCTTAGCGCCGGTCAGGGGGACTGAAGCTTTCTTT | CASSLAPVRGTEAFF
NA | TRBD2 | TRBJ2-1 | TRBV5-4 | TGTGCCAGCCAACTCGATACTAGCGGGATCTACAATGAGCAGTTCTTC | CASQLDTSGIYNEQFF
NA | NA | TRBJ2-6 | TRBV6-1 | TGTGCCAGCAGTGTGGCACGGAGCTCTGGGGCCAACGTCCTGACTTTC | CASSVARSSGANVLTF
NA | NA | TRBJ1-1 | TRBV4-1 | TGCGCCAGCAGCCAAGGACTTCGCTCCAACACTGAAGCTTTCTTT | CASSQGLRSNTEAFF
NA | TRBD2 | TRBJ2-1 | TRBV19 | TGTGCCAGTAGTCTTATCCCCGGGACTAGCGGGGCGAATGAGCAGTTCTTC | CASSLIPGTSGANEQFF
NA | TRBD2 | TRBJ2-5 | TRBV2 | TGTGCCAGCAGTGAACGGGGGGAAGAGACCCAGTACTTC | CASSERGEETQYF
NA | TRBD1 | TRBJ1-5 | TRBV6-5 | TGTGCCAGCAGTCAGACAGGGTTGGGCAATCAGCCCCAGCATTTT | CASSQTGLGNQPQHF
NA | TRBD1 | TRBJ1-4 | TRBV28 | TGTGCCAGCAGTTTATTCGGACAGGGGCTAGATGAAAAACTGTTTTTT | CASSLFGQGLDEKLFF
NA | NA | TRBJ1-4 | TRBV19 | TGTGCCACCAGGGGTGAAAAACTGTTTTTT | CATRGEKLFF
NA | TRBD1 | TRBJ1-1 | TRBV24-1 | TGTGCCACCAGTGACAGGGACAGGGAAGGAGCTTTCTTT | CATSDRDREGAFF
once | TRBD1 | TRBJ1-2 | TRBV28 | TGTGCCAGCAGTTTACCGACAGGGACAAACGGTAACTATGGCTACACCTTC | CASSLPTGTNGNYGYTF
few | TRBD1 | TRBJ2-7 | TRBV27 | TGTGCCAGCATGGGGACAGGGATCCTGAACGAGCAGTACTTC | CASMGTGILNEQYF
NA | TRBD1 | TRBJ2-7 | TRBV2 | TGTGCCAGCACCACCGACAGGGTTACCTTATCTTACGAGCAGTACTTC | CASTTDRVTLSYEQYF
NA | TRBD2 | TRBJ2-1 | TRBV2 | TGTGCCAGCAACCCCGGGACTAATTTCTTTCATGAGCAGTTCTTC | CASNPGTNFFHEQFF
NA | NA | TRBJ2-2 | TRBV5-1 | TGCGCCAGCAGCTTGGGACAGCACAACGGCGGGGAGCTGTTTTTT | CASSLGQHNGGELFF
NA | NA | TRBJ1-3 | TRBV21-1 | TGTGCCAGCAGCAAAAAACCACGCCGGGACAGGGGACGGGGAAACACCATATATTTT | CASSKKPRRDRGRGNTIYF
few | TRBD1 | TRBJ1-2 | TRBV28 | TGTGCCAGCAGTTCGGCCGGGACAGGGGACGTCTATGGCTACACCTTC | CASSSAGTGDVYGYTF
NA | NA | TRBJ2-7 | TRBV7-9 | TGTGCCAGCAGCTCCCCCGGGACACTATCCTACGAGCAGTACTTC | CASSSPGTLSYEQYF
NA | NA | TRBJ1-5 | TRBV21-1 | TGTGCCAGCAGCAAATTTCGACCGGGGAATGGCGATCAGCCCCAGCATTTT | CASSKFRPGNGDQPQHF
NA | NA | TRBJ1-5 | TRBV7-2 | TGTGCCAGCAGCTTAAATGGGGCAATCTTAGCGGAGCCCCAGCATTTT | CASSLNGAILAEPQHF
NA | NA | TRBJ1-1 | TRBV4-2 | TGTGCCAGCAGCCAAGTGGGGAGTATGAACACTGAAGCTTTCTTT | CASSQVGSMNTEAFF
NA | NA | TRBJ2-7 | TRBV7-7 | TGTGCTAGCAGCTTAGAGCACAGCTTCTCCTACGAGCAGTACTTC | CASSLEHSFSYEQYF
NA | NA | TRBJ1-4 | TRBV27 | TGTGCCAGCAGTTTGAGGGTCAACGTTATGGGTGAAAAACTGTTTTTT | CASSLRVNVMGEKLFF
NA | TRBD1 | TRBJ1-4 | TRBV6-5 | TGTGCCAGCAGTACCTACAGGGGCGCAAGTGAAAAACTGTTTTTT | CASSTYRGASEKLFF
NA | NA | TRBJ2-7 | TRBV4-1 | TGCGCCAGCAGCCAAGATGAGGAAGAGCAGTACTTC | CASSQDEEEQYF
NA | TRBD2 | TRBJ2-3 | TRBV14 | TGTGCCAGCAGCCAGGAAAGGACTAGCGGGATAGATACGCAGTATTTT | CASSQERTSGIDTQYF
NA | NA | TRBJ1-6 | TRBV5-1 | TGCGCCAGCAGCTTGGTGCCAGGGACCTATAATTCACCCCTCCACTTT | CASSLVPGTYNSPLHF
NA | NA | TRBJ1-2 | TRBV5-4 | TGTGCCAGCAGCTTGGCCACAGGGTACTATGGCTACACCTTC | CASSLATGYYGYTF
once | TRBD1 | TRBJ2-7 | TRBV7-6 | TGTGCCAGCAGCTTAGGGGGACAGGGCTACGAGCAGTACTTC | CASSLGGQGYEQYF
NA | NA | TRBJ1-6 | TRBV6-5 | TGTGCCAGCAGTTACGGGCCAGGGGAAGGTTCACCCCTCCACTTT | CASSYGPGEGSPLHF
NA | NA | TRBJ1-5 | TRBV18 | TGTGCCAGCTCACCGGGAGGCAATCAGCCCCAGCATTTT | CASSPGGNQPQHF
NA | TRBD2 | TRBJ2-1 | TRBV27 | TGTGCCAGCAGTCCTCACGGCGGGGGGGCTTGGAATGAGCAGTTCTTC | CASSPHGGGAWNEQFF
NA | TRBD2 | TRBJ2-3 | TRBV7-3 | TGTGCCAGCAGCTCTAAACGTCCGGGGGGGACAGATACGCAGTATTTT | CASSSKRPGGTDTQYF
NA | TRBD2 | TRBJ2-4 | TRBV5-4 | TGTGCCAGCAGCTTGGAGGGTAGCGGGTATGCCAAAAACATTCAGTACTTC | CASSLEGSGYAKNIQYF
few | TRBD1 | TRBJ1-2 | TRBV6-1 | TGTGCCAGCAGTGACCAGACAGGGGCTAACTATGGCTACACCTTC | CASSDQTGANYGYTF
NA | NA | TRBJ1-6 | TRBV25-1 | TGTGCCAGCAGTGATTCCCTTCGGGGGGCCTCAAATAATTCACCCCTCCACTTT | CASSDSLRGASNNSPLHF
NA | TRBD2 | TRBJ2-2 | TRBV7-8 | TGTGCCAGCAGCTGGCGAGCGGGAGGGCCCTCCGGGGAGCTGTTTTTT | CASSWRAGGPSGELFF
NA | TRBD1 | TRBJ1-2 | TRBV11-2 | TGTGCCAGCAGCTTAAGGGACAGGGGGCACTATGGCTACACCTTC | CASSLRDRGHYGYTF
NA | TRBD1 | TRBJ2-3 | TRBV5-1 | TGCGCCAGCAGCTCATCTGGACAGGGATGGATAGATACGCAGTATTTT | CASSSSGQGWIDTQYF
NA | TRBD1 | TRBJ1-2 | TRBV28 | TGTGCCAGCACCCGGACAGGGGCCGGACTTAAAGGCTACACCTTC | CASTRTGAGLKGYTF